The next 13 T cell receptor beta chains were all read from a single sample in a study of cytomegalovirus exposure and HLA in healthy donors. The PCR was carried out with 60 Vbeta primers and 13 Jbeta primers. Sequenced by immunoSEQ multiplex PCR; TCRdb stores in-frame clones only, minus some. The table shows 120,000 or so clones, with 75% to 90% occurring only once. Source material: PBMCs. The receptor source for this set is a young man in good health and CMV-seropositive.

J is TRBJ2-1 and V is TRBV27, with 7 bases aligning to TRBD1. The CDR3 runs 14 residues. J was trimmed by 4 bases and V by 3 bases; bases with no gene match: 3. The germline CDR1 and CDR2 sequences are MNHEY and SMNVEV (reference sequence). CDR3 region: CASSFRGPYNEQFF. The CDR3 DNA reads TGTGCCAGCAGTTTTAGGGGGCCTTACAATGAGCAGTTCTTC.

The chain recombines TRBV5-1 with TRBJ1-1, with 9 bases aligning to TRBD1. V trimming: 5 bases; J trimming: 6 bases; junction bases outside the gene matches: 17. Germline V gene sequence: CDR1 SGHRS, CDR2 YFSETQ. The CDR3 totals 17 residues. Written as DNA, the CDR3 is TGCGCCAGCAGTTCCGGGACAGGGATCTGGAAAGGGGCTGAAGCTTTCTTT. Protein product: CASSSGTGIWKGAEAFF.

The chain uses TRBV2 and TRBJ2-1; 13 nucleotides line up with TRBD2. This CDR3 region has 17 residues. V trimming: 2 bases; J trimming: 5 bases; junction bases outside the gene matches: 6. Germline CDR1 reads SNHLY; CDR2 reads FYNNEI. The chain's CDR3 is CASSEKLTSGGNNEQFF. In DNA, the CDR3 is TGTGCCAGCAGTGAAAAGTTGACTAGCGGGGGGAACAATGAGCAGTTCTTC.

This clone came up once. This chain uses TRBV13 with TRBJ2-7; TRBD2 matches at 7 bases. The V segment lost 3 bases and the J segment 5 bases; nucleotides outside the gene matches: 1. This CDR3 region has 12 residues. Germline CDR1 PRHDT, CDR2 FYEKMQ (reference sequence). The CDR3 region is CASSLGGDEQYF. The CDR3 nucleotides are TGTGCCAGCAGCTTGGGGGGGGACGAGCAGTACTTC.

The chain is built from TRBV6-6 and TRBJ1-5; 7 nucleotides agree with TRBD1. Germline V gene sequence: CDR1 MNHNY, CDR2 SVGAGI (reference sequence). The CDR3 runs 13 residues. Germline trimming cut 7 bases from V and 2 bases from J; bases unmatched to any gene: 2. This CDR3 is CASTQGGNQPQHF. The CDR3 coding sequence is TGTGCCAGCACTCAGGGGGGCAATCAGCCCCAGCATTTT.

The chain has TRBV7-6 and TRBJ2-1; D possibly corresponds to TRBD1 (6 bases). The CDR3 spans 15 residues. Germline CDR1 and CDR2: SGHVS and FNYEAQ. Trimming stripped 1 base from V and 6 bases from J, with 13 bases between. CDR3 sequence: CASSLVWDTINEQFF. For the CDR3, the DNA is TGTGCCAGCAGCTTAGTTTGGGACACCATCAATGAGCAGTTCTTC.

V gene TRBV11-2 combines with J gene TRBJ2-1; 12 nucleotides align to TRBD2. V lost 6 bases and J lost 8; bases outside the gene matches: 5. Germline assignment: CDR1 SGHAT and CDR2 FQNNGV. This CDR3 region has 14 residues. The CDR3 DNA reads as TGTGCCAGCAGGCTAGCGGGGGGGGGAGATGAGCAGTTCTTC. Translating it yields CASRLAGGGDEQFF.

The rearrangement joins TRBV19 to TRBJ1-5; D not certain. In germline, CDR1 is LNHDA, CDR2 SQIVND (reference sequence). CDR3 length: 15 amino acids. The germline V and J ends were trimmed by 2 bases and 0 bases, with 8 bases remaining between them. As DNA, the CDR3 is TGTGCCAGTAGTATATCACAGAATAGCAATCAGCCCCAGCATTTT. This encodes CASSISQNSNQPQHF.

The chain couples TRBV19 to TRBJ2-7; 8 bases align to TRBD2. Per germline, CDR1 LNHDA and CDR2 SQIVND (reference sequence). The CDR3 is 15 residues long. V lost 9 bases and J lost 2; bases outside the gene matches: 12. DNA for the CDR3: TGTGCCAGCACCCCCGGGGGGGCGGGGACCTACGAGCAGTACTTC. As protein: CASTPGGAGTYEQYF.

The rearrangement joins TRBV7-7 to TRBJ1-4; weak D call: TRBD1 (6 bases). V lost 5 bases, J lost 7 bases, and 17 bases lay in between. Germline CDR1 reads SSHAT; CDR2 reads FNYEAQ (reference sequence). The CDR3 runs to 15 residues. CDR3 nucleotides: TGTGCCAGCAGCCCCTACAGGGTTCCGATTGAAAAACTGTTTTTT. It codes for CASSPYRVPIEKLFF.

The chain combines TRBV9 with TRBJ2-7, with 8 bases lining up with TRBD1. The V and J ends lost 0 bases and 1 base, in that order; junction bases with no gene match: 6. The germline V gene has CDR1 SGDLS and CDR2 YYNGEE. This CDR3 region has 16 residues. The CDR3, as DNA: TGTGCCAGCAGCGTAGTAAAAGGGACAGGTTCCTACGAGCAGTACTTC. Protein product: CASSVVKGTGSYEQYF.

J is TRBJ2-2 and V is TRBV9; a possible D gene is TRBD2 (6 bases). The V gene lost 4 bases and the J gene lost 1 base, with 11 bases spanning the gap. The CDR3 contains 15 residues. Germline V gene sequence: CDR1 SGDLS, CDR2 YYNGEE. This CDR3 is CASSSRERNTGELFF. The CDR3 DNA is TGTGCCAGCAGCTCGCGGGAAAGGAACACCGGGGAGCTGTTTTTT.

CDR3: CASSHLDEVTQPQHF. Here the CDR3 DNA reads TGCGCCAGCAGTCACCTCGACGAGGTGACTCAGCCCCAGCATTTT. V is TRBV23-1 and J is TRBJ1-5; the D is unclear. TRBV23-1 is an ORF; its function is uncertain. This CDR3 spans 15 amino acids. The ends were cut back, 3 bases at V and 6 bases at J, with 15 bases in the middle.